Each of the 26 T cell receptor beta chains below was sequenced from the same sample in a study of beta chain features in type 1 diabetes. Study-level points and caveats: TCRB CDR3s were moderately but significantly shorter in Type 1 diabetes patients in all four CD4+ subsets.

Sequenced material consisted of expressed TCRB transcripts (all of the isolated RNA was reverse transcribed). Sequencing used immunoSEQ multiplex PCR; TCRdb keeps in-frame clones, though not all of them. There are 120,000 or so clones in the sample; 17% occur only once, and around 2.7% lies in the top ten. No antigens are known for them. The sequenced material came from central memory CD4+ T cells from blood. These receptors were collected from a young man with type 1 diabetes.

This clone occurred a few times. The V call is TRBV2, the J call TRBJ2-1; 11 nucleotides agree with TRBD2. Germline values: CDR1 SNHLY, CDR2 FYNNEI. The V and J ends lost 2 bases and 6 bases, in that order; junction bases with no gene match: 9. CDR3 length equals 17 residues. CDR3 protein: CASSERLAGGVGNEQFF. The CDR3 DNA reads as TGTGCCAGCAGTGAAAGGCTAGCGGGAGGAGTAGGCAATGAGCAGTTCTTC.

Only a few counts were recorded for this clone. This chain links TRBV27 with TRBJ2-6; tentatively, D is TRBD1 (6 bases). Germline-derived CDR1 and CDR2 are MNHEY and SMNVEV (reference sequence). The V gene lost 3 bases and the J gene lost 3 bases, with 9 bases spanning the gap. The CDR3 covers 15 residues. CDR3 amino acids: CASSFRGNGANVLTF. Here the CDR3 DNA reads TGTGCCAGCAGTTTCAGGGGAAATGGGGCCAACGTCCTGACTTTC. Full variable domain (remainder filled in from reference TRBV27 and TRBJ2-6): EAQVTQNPRYLITVTGKKLTVTCSQNMNHEYMSWYRQDPGLGLRQIYYSMNVEVTDKGDVPEGYKVSRKEKRNFPLILESPSPNQTSLYFCASSFRGNGANVLTFGAGSRLTVL.

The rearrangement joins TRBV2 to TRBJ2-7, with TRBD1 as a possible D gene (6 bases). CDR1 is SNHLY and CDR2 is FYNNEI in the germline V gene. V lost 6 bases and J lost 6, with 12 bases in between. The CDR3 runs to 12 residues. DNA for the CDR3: TGTGCCAGCAGAACCGGGACAATCGAGCAGTACTTC. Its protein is CASRTGTIEQYF.

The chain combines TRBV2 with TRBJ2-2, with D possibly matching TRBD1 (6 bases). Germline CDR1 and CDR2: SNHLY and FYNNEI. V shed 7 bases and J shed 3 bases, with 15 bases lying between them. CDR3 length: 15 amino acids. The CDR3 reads CASTQDSPDTGELFF. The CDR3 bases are TGTGCCAGCACCCAGGACAGTCCGGACACCGGGGAGCTGTTTTTT.

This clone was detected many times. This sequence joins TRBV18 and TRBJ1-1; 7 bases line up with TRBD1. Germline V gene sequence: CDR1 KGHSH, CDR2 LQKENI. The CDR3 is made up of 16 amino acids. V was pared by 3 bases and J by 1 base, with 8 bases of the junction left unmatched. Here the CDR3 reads CASSPWETGTNTEAFF. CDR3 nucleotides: TGTGCCAGCTCACCGTGGGAGACAGGGACGAACACTGAAGCTTTCTTT.

CDR3 sequence reads: CASSRDRLNEQFF. The CDR3 DNA follows: TGTGCCAGCAGCAGAGACAGGCTCAATGAGCAGTTCTTC. The V call is TRBV5-5, the J call TRBJ2-1, with D possibly TRBD1 on 6 matching bases. Trimming removed 4 bases from V and 6 bases from J, with 11 bases in between. The CDR3 is made up of 13 amino acids. Germline values: CDR1 SGHKS, CDR2 YYEKEE (reference sequence). The whole variable domain, remainder taken from reference TRBV5-5 and TRBJ2-1, is DAGVTQSPTHLIKTRGQQVTLRCSPISGHKSVSWYQQVLGQGPQFIFQYYEKEERGRGNFPDRFSARQFPNYSSELNVNALLLGDSALYLCASSRDRLNEQFFGPGTRLTVL.

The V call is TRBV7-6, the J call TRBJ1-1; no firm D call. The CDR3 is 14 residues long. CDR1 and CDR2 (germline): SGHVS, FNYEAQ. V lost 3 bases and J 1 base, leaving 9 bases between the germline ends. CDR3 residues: CASSLLLGNTEAFF. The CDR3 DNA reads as TGTGCCAGCAGCTTGTTACTAGGGAACACTGAAGCTTTCTTT.

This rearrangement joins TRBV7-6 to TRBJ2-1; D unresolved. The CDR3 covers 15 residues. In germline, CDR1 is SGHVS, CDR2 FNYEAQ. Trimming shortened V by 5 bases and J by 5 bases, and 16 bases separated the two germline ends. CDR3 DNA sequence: TGTGCCAGCAGCCTAAGGGCAGAAAACCACAATGAGCAGTTCTTC. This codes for CASSLRAENHNEQFF.

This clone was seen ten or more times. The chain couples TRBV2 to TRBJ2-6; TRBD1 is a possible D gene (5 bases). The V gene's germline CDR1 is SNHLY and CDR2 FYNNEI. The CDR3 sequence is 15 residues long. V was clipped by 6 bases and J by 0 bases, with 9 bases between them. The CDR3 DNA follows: TGTGCCAGCAGAGACGACAGCTCTGGGGCCAACGTCCTGACTTTC. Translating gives CASRDDSSGANVLTF. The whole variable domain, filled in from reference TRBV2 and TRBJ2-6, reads EPEVTQTPSHQVTQMGQEVILRCVPISNHLYFYWYRQILGQKVEFLVSFYNNEISEKSEIFDDQFSVERPDGSNFTLKIRSTKLEDSAMYFCASRDDSSGANVLTFGAGSRLTVL.

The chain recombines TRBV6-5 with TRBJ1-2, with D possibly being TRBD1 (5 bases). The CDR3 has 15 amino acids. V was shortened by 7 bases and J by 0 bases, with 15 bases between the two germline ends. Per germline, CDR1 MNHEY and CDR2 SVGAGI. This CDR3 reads CASKGTGGANYGYTF. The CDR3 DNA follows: TGTGCCAGCAAGGGGACTGGTGGAGCTAACTATGGCTACACCTTC.

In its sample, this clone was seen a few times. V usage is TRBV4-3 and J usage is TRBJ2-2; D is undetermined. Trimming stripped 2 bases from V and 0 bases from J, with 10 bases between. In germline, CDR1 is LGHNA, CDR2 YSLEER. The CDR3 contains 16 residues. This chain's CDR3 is CASSQNGFPNTGELFF. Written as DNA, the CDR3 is TGCGCCAGCAGCCAAAATGGGTTTCCGAACACCGGGGAGCTGTTTTTT.

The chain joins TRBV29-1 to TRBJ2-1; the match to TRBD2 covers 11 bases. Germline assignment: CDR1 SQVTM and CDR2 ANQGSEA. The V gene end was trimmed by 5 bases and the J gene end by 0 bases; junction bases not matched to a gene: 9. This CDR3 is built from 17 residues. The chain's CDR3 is CSVIGGLAASSYNEQFF. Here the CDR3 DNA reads TGCAGCGTTATAGGGGGACTAGCGGCAAGCTCCTACAATGAGCAGTTCTTC.

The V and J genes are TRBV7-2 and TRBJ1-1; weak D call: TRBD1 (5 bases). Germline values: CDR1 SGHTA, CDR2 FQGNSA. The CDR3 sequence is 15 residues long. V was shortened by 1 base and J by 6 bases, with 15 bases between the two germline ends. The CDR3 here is CASSLGGGRVPEAFF. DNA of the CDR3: TGTGCCAGCAGCTTAGGGGGTGGCAGGGTTCCTGAAGCTTTCTTT.

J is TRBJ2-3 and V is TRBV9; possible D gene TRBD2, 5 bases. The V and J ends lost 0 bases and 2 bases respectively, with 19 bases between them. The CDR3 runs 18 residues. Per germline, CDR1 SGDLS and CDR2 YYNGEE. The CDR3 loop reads CASSVGFAGEAYTDTQYF. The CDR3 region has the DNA TGTGCCAGCAGCGTAGGATTTGCGGGCGAGGCTTACACAGATACGCAGTATTTT.

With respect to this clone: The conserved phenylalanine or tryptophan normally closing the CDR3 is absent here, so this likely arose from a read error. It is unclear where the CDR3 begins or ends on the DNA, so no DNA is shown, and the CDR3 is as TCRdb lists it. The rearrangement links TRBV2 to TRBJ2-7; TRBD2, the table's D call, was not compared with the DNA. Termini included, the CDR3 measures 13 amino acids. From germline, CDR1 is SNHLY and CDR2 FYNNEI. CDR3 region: CASSPVEREGAIY.

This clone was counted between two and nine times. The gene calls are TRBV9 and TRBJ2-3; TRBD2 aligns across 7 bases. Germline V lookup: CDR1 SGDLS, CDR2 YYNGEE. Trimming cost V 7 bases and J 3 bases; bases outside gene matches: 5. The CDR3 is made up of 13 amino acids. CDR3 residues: CASGTTGTDTQYF. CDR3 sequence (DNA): TGTGCCAGCGGGACTACCGGAACAGATACGCAGTATTTT.

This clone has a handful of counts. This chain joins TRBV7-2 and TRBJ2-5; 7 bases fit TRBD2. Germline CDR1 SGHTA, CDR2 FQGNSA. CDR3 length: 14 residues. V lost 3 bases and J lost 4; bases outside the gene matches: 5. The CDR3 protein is CASSFQTSTETQYF. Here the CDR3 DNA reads TGTGCCAGCAGCTTCCAGACTAGCACAGAGACCCAGTACTTC.

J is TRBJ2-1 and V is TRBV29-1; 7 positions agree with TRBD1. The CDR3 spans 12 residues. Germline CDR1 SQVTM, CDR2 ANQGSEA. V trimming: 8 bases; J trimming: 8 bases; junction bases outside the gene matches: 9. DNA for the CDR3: TGCAGCACCCGACAGGGTGAGGATGAGCAGTTCTTC. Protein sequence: CSTRQGEDEQFF.

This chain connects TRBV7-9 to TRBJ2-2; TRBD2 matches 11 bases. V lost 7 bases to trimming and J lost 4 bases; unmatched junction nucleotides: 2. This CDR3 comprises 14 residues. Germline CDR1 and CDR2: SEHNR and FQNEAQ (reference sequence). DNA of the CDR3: TGTGCCAGCACTCTAGCGGGAGGCACCGGGGAGCTGTTTTTT. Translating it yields CASTLAGGTGELFF.

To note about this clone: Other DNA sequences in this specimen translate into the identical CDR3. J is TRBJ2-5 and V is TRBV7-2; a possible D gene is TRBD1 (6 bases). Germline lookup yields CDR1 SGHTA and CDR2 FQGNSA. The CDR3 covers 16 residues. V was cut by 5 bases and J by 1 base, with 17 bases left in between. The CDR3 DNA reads TGTGCCAGCAGCACCGGGACACGGTCTCTCCAAGAGACCCAGTACTTC. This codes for CASSTGTRSLQETQYF.

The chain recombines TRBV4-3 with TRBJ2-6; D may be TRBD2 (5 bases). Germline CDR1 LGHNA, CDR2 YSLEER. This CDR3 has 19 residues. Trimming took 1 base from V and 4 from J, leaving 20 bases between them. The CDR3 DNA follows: TGCGCCAGCAGCCAAGTCGTCCGGGCGGGCCCCAGAGGGGCCAACGTCCTGACTTTC. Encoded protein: CASSQVVRAGPRGANVLTF.

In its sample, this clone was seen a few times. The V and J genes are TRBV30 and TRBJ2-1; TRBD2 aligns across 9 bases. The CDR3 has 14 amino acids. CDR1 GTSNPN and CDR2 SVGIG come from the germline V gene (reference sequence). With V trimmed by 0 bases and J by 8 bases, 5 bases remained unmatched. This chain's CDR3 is CAWSVFSGSDEQFF. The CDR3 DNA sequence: TGTGCCTGGAGTGTATTTAGCGGGAGCGATGAGCAGTTCTTC.

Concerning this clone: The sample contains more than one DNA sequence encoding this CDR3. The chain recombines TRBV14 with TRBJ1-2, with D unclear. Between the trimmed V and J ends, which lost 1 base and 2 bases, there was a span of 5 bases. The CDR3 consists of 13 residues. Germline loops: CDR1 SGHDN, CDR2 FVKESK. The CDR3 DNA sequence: TGTGCCAGCAGCCAAGGACAAAACTATGGCTACACCTTC. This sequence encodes CASSQGQNYGYTF.

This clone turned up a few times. CDR3 nucleotide sequence: TGCGCCAGCAGCCGTGGCCGGGGACAGGGTAACTATGGCTACACCTTC. Protein: CASSRGRGQGNYGYTF. The chain combines TRBV4-3 with TRBJ1-2, with 9 bases aligning to TRBD1. The CDR3 is 16 residues long. Trimming at V came to 4 bases and at J to 1 base, leaving 7 bases not matched to a gene. Germline V lookup: CDR1 LGHNA, CDR2 YSLEER.

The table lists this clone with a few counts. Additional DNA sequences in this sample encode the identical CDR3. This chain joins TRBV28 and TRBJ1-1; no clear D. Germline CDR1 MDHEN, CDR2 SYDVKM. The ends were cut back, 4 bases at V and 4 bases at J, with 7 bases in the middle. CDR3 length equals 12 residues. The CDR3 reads CASSSGSTEAFF. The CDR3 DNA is TGTGCCAGCAGTTCGGGAAGCACTGAAGCTTTCTTT.

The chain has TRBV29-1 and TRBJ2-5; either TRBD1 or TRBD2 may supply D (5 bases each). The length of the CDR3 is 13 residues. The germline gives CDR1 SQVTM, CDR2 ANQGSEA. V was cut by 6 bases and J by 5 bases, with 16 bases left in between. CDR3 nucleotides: TGCAGCGTGGGGGACGACGACCGGGAGACCCAGTACTTC. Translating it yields CSVGDDDRETQYF.